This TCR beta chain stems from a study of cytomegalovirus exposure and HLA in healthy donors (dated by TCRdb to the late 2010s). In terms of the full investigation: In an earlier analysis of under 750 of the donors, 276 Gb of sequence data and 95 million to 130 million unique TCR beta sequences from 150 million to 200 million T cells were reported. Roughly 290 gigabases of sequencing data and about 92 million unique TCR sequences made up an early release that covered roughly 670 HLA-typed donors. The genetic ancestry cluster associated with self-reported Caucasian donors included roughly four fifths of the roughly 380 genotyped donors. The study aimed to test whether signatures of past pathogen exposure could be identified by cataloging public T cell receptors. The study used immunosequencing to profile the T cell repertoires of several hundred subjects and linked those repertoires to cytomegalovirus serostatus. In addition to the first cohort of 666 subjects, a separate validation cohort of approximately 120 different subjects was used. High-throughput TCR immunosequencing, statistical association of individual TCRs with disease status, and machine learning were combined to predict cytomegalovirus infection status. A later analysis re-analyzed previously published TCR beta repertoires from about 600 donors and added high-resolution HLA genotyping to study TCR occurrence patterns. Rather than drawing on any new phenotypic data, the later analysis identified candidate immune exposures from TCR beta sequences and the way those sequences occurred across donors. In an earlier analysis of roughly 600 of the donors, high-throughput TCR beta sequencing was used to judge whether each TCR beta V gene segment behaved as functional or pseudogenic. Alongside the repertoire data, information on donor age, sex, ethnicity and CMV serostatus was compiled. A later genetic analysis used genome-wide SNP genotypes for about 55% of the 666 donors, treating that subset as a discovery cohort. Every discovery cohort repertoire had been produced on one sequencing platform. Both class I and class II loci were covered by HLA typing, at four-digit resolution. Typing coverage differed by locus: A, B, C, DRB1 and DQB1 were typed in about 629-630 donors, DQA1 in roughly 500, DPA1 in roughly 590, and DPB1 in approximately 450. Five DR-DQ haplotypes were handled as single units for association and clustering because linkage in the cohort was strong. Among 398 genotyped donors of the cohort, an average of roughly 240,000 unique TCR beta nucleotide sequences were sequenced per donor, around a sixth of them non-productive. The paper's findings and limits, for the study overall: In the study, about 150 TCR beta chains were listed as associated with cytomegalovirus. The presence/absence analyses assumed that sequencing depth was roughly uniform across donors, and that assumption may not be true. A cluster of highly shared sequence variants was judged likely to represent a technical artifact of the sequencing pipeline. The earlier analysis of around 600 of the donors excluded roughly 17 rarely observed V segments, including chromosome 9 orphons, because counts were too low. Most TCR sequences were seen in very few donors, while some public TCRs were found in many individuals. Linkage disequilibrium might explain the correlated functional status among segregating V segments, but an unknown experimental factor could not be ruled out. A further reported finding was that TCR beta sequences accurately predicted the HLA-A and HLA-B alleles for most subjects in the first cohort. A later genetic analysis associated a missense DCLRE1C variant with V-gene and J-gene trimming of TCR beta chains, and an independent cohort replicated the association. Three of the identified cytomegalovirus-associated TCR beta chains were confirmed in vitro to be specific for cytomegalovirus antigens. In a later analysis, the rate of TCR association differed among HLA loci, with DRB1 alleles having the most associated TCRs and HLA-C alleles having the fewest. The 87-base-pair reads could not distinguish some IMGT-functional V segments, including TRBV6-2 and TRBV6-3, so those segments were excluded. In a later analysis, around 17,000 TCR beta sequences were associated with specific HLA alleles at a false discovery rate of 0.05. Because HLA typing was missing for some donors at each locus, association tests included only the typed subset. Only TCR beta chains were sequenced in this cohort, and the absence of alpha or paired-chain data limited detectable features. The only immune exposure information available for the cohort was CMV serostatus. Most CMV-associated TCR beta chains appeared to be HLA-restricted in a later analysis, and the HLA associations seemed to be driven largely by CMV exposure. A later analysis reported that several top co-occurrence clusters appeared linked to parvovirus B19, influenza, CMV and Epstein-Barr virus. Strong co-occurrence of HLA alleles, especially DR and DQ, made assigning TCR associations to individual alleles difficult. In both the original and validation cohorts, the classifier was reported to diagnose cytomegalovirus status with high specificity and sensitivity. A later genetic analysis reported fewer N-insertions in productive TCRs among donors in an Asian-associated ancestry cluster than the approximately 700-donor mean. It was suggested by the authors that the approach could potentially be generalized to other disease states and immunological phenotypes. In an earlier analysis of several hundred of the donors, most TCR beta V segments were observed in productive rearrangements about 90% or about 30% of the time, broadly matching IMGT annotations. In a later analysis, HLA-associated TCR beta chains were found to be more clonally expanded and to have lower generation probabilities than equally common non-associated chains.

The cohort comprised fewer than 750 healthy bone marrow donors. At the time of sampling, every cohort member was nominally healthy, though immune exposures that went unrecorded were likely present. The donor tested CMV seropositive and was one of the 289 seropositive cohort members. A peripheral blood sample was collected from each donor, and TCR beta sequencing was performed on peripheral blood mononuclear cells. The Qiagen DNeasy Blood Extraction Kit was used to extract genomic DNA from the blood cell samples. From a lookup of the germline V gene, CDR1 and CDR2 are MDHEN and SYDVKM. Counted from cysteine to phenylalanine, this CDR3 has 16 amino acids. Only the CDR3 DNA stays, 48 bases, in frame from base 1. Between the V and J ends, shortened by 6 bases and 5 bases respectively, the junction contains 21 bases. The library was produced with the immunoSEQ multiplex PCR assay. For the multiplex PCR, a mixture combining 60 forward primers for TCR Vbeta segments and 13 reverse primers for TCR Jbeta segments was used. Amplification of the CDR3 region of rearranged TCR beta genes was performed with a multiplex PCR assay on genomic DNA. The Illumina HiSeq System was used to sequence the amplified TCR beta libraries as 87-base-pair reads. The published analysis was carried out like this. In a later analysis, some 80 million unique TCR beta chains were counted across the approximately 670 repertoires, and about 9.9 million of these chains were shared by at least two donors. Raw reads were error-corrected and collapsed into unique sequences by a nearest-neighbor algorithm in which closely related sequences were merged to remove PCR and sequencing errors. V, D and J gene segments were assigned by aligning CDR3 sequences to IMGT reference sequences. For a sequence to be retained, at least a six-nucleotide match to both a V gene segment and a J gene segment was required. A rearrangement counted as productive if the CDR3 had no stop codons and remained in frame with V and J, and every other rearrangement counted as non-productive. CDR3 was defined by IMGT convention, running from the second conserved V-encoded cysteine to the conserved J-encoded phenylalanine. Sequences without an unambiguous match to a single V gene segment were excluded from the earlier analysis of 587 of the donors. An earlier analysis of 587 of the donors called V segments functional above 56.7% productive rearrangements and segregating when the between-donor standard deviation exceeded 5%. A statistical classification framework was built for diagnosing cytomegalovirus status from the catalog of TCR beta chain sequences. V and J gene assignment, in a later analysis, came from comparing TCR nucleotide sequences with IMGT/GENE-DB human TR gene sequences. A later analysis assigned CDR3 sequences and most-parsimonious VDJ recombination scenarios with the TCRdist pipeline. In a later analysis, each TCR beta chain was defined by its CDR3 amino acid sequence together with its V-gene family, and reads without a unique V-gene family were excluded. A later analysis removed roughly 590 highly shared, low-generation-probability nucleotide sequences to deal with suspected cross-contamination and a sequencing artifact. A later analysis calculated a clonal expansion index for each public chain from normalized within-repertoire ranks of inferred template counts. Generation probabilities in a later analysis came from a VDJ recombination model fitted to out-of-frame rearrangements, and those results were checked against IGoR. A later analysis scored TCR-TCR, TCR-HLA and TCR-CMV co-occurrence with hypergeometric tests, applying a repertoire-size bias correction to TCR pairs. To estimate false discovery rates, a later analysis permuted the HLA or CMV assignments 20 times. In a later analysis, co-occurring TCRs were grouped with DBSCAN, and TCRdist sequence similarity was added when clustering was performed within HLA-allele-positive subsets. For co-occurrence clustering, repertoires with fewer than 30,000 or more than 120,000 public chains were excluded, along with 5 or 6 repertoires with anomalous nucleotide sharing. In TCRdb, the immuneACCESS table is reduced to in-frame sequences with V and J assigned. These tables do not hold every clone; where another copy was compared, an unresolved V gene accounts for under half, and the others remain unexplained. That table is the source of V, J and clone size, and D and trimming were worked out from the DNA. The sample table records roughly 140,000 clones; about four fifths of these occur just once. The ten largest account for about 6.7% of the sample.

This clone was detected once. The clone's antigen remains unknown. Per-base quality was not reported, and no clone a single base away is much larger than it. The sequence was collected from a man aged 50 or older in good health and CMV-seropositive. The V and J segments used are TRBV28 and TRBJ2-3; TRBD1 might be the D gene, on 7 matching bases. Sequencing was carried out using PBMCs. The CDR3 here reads CASSPQGGGRRDTQYF. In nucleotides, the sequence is TGTGCCAGCAGCCCTCAGGGGGGAGGAAGGAGAGATACGCAGTATTTT. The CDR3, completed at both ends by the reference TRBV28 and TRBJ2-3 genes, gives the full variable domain DVKVTQSSRYLVKRTGEKVFLECVQDMDHENMFWYRQDPGLGLRLIYFSYDVKMKEKGDIPEGYSVSREKKERFSLILESASTNQTSMYLCASSPQGGGRRDTQYFGPGTRLTVL.